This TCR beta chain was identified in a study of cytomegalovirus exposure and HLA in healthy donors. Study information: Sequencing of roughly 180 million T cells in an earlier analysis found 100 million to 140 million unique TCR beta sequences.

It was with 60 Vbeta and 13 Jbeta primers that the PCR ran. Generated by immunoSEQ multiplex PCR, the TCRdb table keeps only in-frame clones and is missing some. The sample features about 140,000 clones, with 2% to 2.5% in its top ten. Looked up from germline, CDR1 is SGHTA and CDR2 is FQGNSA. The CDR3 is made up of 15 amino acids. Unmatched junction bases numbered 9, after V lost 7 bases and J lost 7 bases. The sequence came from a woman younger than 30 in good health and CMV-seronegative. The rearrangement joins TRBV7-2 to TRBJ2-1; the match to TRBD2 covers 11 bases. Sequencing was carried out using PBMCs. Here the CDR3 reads CASTRLAGQFNEQFF. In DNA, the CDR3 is TGTGCCAGCACCCGACTAGCGGGACAATTTAATGAGCAGTTCTTC.